This TCR beta chain emerged from a study of blood T cell repertoires in COVID-19. Study in general: There were acute and convalescent COVID-19 samples, and they came from the United States, Italy and Spain. In each case, the material was cDNA or gDNA derived from T cells, B-cell-depleted T cells, or PBMCs.

Enrollment of patients from Seattle took place during active infection, with longitudinal follow-up. Under the authors' procedure: Reference gene primers were amplified, and this amplification served to estimate nucleated cell counts. The assay was immunoSEQ multiplex PCR, and TCRdb's table has in-frame clones only and misses some. V, J and clone size are taken as reported in that table, and D and trimming were inferred from the DNA itself. The table has some 270,000 clones, around 90% seen once. The origin of this receptor is a woman aged 55-69 years with COVID-19, enrolled during active disease. Sequencing input: peripheral blood.

The CDR3 bases are TGCGCCAGCAACACAGGGGGCGCAGAGGAGACCCAGTACTTC. It codes for CASNTGGAEETQYF. The chain uses TRBV5-1 and TRBJ2-5, with 9 bases matching TRBD1. The germline gives CDR1 SGHRS, CDR2 YFSETQ. The CDR3 runs 14 residues. After removal of 6 bases from V and 5 bases from J, the junction contained 8 bases not matched to a gene.